This record covers a single T cell receptor (beta chain). Its specificity is not known. These data originate in a study of T cells in Graves' hyperthyroidism and ophthalmopathy. Background on the study: The initial diagnosis was the point when peripheral blood was collected, ahead of any treatment.

Researchers barred patients who had uncontrolled infection, other autoimmune disease, pregnancy or lactation. Per the germline V gene, CDR1 is DFQATT and CDR2 is SNEGSKA (reference sequence). The CDR3 covers 14 residues. Broader study findings: Expanded thyroid clonotypes (above 0.001) were mostly also found in blood. By a 13 V-J model, ophthalmopathy was set apart from stable hyperthyroidism.

TCR beta CDR3 regions were amplified from RNA. With the HTBI primer set, the TCR CDR3 went through a first round of RT-PCR. A single record per CDR3 protein comes from TCRdb applying MiXCR to the multiplex PCR reads. Among about 640,000 distinct CDR3 sequences listed, less than 25% were seen once. The chain is built from TRBV20-1 and TRBJ2-7; 16 bases agree with TRBD2. This clonotype was obtained from a man aged 30-40 years with Graves' ophthalmopathy. The sequencing sample was made of blood. The CDR3 here is CSTRGLAGGGEQYF. The CDR3 region has the DNA TGCAGCACTAGGGGACTAGCGGGAGGGGGGGAGCAGTACTTC.